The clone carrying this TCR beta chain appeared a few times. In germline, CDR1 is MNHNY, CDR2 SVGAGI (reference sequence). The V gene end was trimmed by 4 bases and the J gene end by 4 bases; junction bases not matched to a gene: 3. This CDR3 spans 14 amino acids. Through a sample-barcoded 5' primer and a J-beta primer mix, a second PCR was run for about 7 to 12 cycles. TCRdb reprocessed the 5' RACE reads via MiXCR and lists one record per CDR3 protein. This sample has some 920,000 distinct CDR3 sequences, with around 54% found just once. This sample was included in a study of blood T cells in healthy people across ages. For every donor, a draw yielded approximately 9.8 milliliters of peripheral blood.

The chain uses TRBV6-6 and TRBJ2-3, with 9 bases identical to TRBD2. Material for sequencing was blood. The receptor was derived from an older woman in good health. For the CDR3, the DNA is TGTGCCAGCAGTTGGACTAGCGCGGCAGATACGCAGTATTTT. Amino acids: CASSWTSAADTQYF.